The present T cell receptor (beta chain) was sequenced within a study of cytomegalovirus exposure and HLA in healthy donors. PCR employed 60 Vbeta and 13 Jbeta primers. Profiled with immunoSEQ multiplex PCR; TCRdb holds only in-frame clones, not every one. The sample carries 150,000 to 200,000 clones, roughly 70% recorded once. The CDR3 covers 15 residues. Germline loops: CDR1 SEHNR, CDR2 FQNEAQ (reference sequence). Losses at the gene ends were 3 bases for V and 5 bases for J; bases not matched to a gene: 7. This clone showed up just once. The sequence was obtained from a woman in her thirties in good health and CMV-seronegative. The chain carries TRBV7-9 and TRBJ1-2, with 9 positions matching TRBD1. Sequenced sample: PBMCs. CDR3: CASSLGIQGAYGYTF. The CDR3 nucleotides are TGTGCCAGCAGCTTGGGGATACAGGGGGCATATGGCTACACCTTC. Full variable domain (rest looked up from reference TRBV7-9 and TRBJ1-2): DTGVSQNPRHKITKRGQNVTFRCDPISEHNRLYWYRQTLGQGPEFLTYFQNEAQLEKSRLLSDRFSAERPKGSFSTLEIQRTEQGDSAMYLCASSLGIQGAYGYTFGSGTRLTVV.